The rows below give T cell receptor beta chains drawn from one sample of a study of T cells in Graves' hyperthyroidism and ophthalmopathy. TCRdb re-derived calls from the multiplex PCR reads in MiXCR, one entry per CDR3 protein. Among about 580,000 distinct CDR3 sequences listed, 35% to 55% were seen once. The sequenced material came from peripheral blood or thyroid tissue (not recorded which). The receptors here all came from a woman aged 18-29 years with Graves' hyperthyroidism. Each CDR3 is given with its conserved first and last residue. The D gene is left open where the match is weak. Only some rows state a clone size, as once, few, many or a class for expanded clones.

TRBJ1-4 NA many TRBV10-3 CAIGDRNEKLFF TGTGCCATCGGTGATAGGAATGAAAAACTGTTTTTT
TRBJ1-1 NA NA TRBV15 CATSRPGHAYTEAFF TGTGCCACCAGCAGACCGGGTCACGCCTACACTGAAGCTTTCTTT
TRBJ2-2 NA NA TRBV24-1 CATSDFTYNTGELSW TGTGCCACCAGTGATTTTACATATAACACCGGGGAGCTGTCTTGG
TRBJ1-3 NA NA TRBV4-3 CASSEVGLGNTIYF TGCGCCAGCAGCGAAGTGGGCCTAGGAAACACCATATATTTT
TRBJ2-7 TRBD1 many TRBV6-5 CASSHRDRGGYEQYF TGTGCCAGCAGTCACAGGGACAGGGGCGGTTACGAGCAGTACTTC
TRBJ2-2 NA many TRBV2 CASSGMAGNTGELFF TGTGCCAGCAGTGGTATGGCGGGGAACACCGGGGAGCTGTTTTTT
TRBJ2-7 TRBD2 NA TRBV20-1 CSARQREGPHEQYF TGCAGTGCTAGACAGCGGGAGGGCCCTCATGAGCAGTACTTC
TRBJ1-1 NA NA TRBV19 CASSIDDSWNTEAFF TGTGCCAGTAGTATTGATGACAGCTGGAACACTGAAGCTTTCTTT
TRBJ1-1 NA few TRBV3-1 CASSLRGTEKEAFF TGTGCCAGCAGCCTAAGGGGTACAGAGAAGGAAGCTTTCTTT
TRBJ2-5 TRBD2 NA TRBV2 CASSVRLAGGETQYF TGCGCCAGCAGCGTAAGACTAGCGGGAGGAGAGACCCAGTACTTC
TRBJ2-3 NA few TRBV2 CASSEAGTDTQYF TGTGCCAGCAGTGAAGCGGGCACAGATACGCAGTATTTT
TRBJ2-7 TRBD1 many TRBV7-3 CASSLRAGGSYEQYF TGTGCCAGCAGCTTACGCGCAGGGGGCTCCTACGAGCAGTACTTC
TRBJ1-1 NA few TRBV27 CASSLKGALITEAFF TGTGCCAGCAGTTTAAAAGGGGCACTTATCACTGAAGCTTTCTTT
TRBJ2-7 TRBD1 many TRBV5-1 CASSSHDRGLYEQYF TGCGCCAGCAGCTCTCATGACAGGGGGCTGTACGAGCAGTACTTC
TRBJ1-5 TRBD1 many TRBV20-1 CSASAGGPGYGNQPQHF TGCAGTGCTAGCGCAGGGGGCCCTGGCTATGGCAATCAGCCCCAGCATTTT
TRBJ1-2 TRBD1 once TRBV10-3 CAISPGQERYGYTF TGTGCCATCAGCCCGGGACAGGAACGCTATGGCTACACCTTC
TRBJ1-1 NA few TRBV6-1 CASSSGREVF TGTGCCAGCAGCTCTGGGAGAGAGGTCTTT
TRBJ2-5 NA many TRBV12-3/TRBV12-4 CASSQAGVETQYF TGTGCCAGCAGTCAAGCAGGGGTAGAGACCCAGTACTTC
TRBJ2-7 TRBD1 many TRBV12-3/TRBV12-4 CASSGQGKTFRQYF TGTGCCAGCAGTGGACAGGGAAAAACTTTTCGGCAGTACTTC
TRBJ1-5 NA NA TRBV29-1 CSIRDNHNQPQHF TGCAGCATCCGGGACAATCACAATCAGCCCCAGCATTTT
TRBJ1-2 NA many TRBV20-1 CSDRGVAGGYTF TGCAGTGACCGGGGGGTTGCCGGGGGCTACACCTTC
TRBJ1-2 NA NA TRBV20-1 CSAREGTRNGYTF TGCAGTGCTAGAGAGGGGACGAGGAATGGCTACACCTTC
TRBJ2-7 NA NA TRBV7-9 CASSLSPRSRVPYEQYF TGTGCCAGCAGCTTATCCCCCAGGAGTCGGGTACCCTACGAGCAGTACTTC
TRBJ2-2 TRBD2 many TRBV10-1 CASSAGTRHTGELFF TGCGCCAGCAGTGCCGGGACTAGGCACACCGGGGAGCTGTTTTTT
TRBJ2-7 NA NA TRBV29-1 CSVGSRYEQYF TGCAGCGTAGGGAGTCGGTACGAGCAGTACTTC
TRBJ2-7 TRBD1 NA TRBV2 CTTTGVHYEQYF TGTACGACGACAGGGGTGCACTACGAGCAGTACTTC
TRBJ2-7 NA many TRBV4-1 CASSQGLREIEQYF TGCGCCAGCAGCCAAGGACTCCGGGAGATCGAGCAGTACTTC
TRBJ1-4 NA NA TRBV25-1 CASRQGWDEKLFF TGTGCCAGCCGGCAGGGATGGGATGAAAAACTGTTTTTT
TRBJ2-7 NA NA TRBV20-1 CSARGQGYDEQYF TGCAGTGCTAGAGGGCAGGGATACGACGAGCAGTACTTC
TRBJ2-7 NA many TRBV12-3/TRBV12-4 CASSPALPSEQYF TGTGCCAGCAGCCCCGCCCTTCCCAGCGAGCAGTACTTC
TRBJ2-5 NA NA TRBV19 CASSMRQDPRETQYF TGTGCCAGTAGTATGCGCCAGGACCCTCGGGAGACCCAGTACTTC
TRBJ1-1 TRBD1 once TRBV27 CASRKGQHTEAFF TGTGCCAGCAGGAAGGGACAGCACACTGAAGCTTTCTTT
TRBJ1-2 NA many TRBV5-4 CASSLGGAVGYTF TGTGCCAGCAGCCTGGGGGGGGCGGTTGGCTACACCTTC
TRBJ1-1 NA few TRBV3-2 CASSQDRDRGAAFF TGTGCCAGCAGCCAAGACCGAGACAGGGGCGCAGCTTTCTTT
TRBJ1-2 TRBD1 NA TRBV25-1 CAWERWTGGSYGYTF TGTGCCTGGGAGAGGTGGACAGGGGGAAGCTATGGCTACACCTTC
TRBJ1-2 NA many TRBV29-1 CSVDSGQTNYGYTF TGCAGCGTTGACTCAGGACAGACTAACTATGGCTACACCTTC
TRBJ2-6 TRBD1 NA TRBV29-1 CSVRDRVSGANVLTF TGCAGCGTCCGGGACAGGGTGTCTGGGGCCAACGTCCTGACTTTC
TRBJ1-2 NA many TRBV7-2 CASSLAVGDGYTF TGTGCCAGCAGTTTAGCGGTAGGGGATGGCTACACCTTC